Presented here are 3 T cell receptor beta chains from one specimen sequenced in a study of early T cells in non-severe SARS-CoV-2 infection. TCRdb re-analysed the 5' RACE reads in MiXCR, keeping a single row per CDR3 protein. The sample lists 45,000 to 55,000 distinct CDR3 sequences, approximately 10% occurring once. The sample comprised whole blood. Receptor source: an adult who was a healthcare worker with PCR-confirmed SARS-CoV-2 infection or an uninfected control (not recorded which).

The rearrangement joins TRBV7-2 to TRBJ1-2; TRBD1 matches at 7 bases. The CDR3 spans 13 residues. In germline, CDR1 is SGHTA, CDR2 FQGNSA. V lost 5 bases and J lost 8; bases outside the gene matches: 8. The CDR3 DNA reads TGTGCCAGCAGCCCAAGGCGGACAGGAGGCTACACCTTC. It yields the protein CASSPRRTGGYTF.

The J gene is TRBJ2-1, the V gene TRBV11-2, with unresolved D. Germline V gene lookup returns CDR1 SGHAT and CDR2 FQNNGV. CDR3 size: 12 residues. V shed 4 bases and J shed 7 bases, with 8 bases lying between them. The CDR3 sequence: CASSSLGNEQFF. CDR3 DNA sequence: TGTGCCAGCAGCTCTCTGGGAAATGAGCAGTTCTTC.

The rearrangement uses TRBV11-3 and TRBJ1-2; 7 bases line up with TRBD1. Unmatched junction bases numbered 1, after V lost 0 bases and J lost 0 bases. CDR3 size: 15 residues. CDR1 and CDR2 (germline): SGHNT, YENEEA. The CDR3 loop is CASSLEGTANYGYTF. As DNA, the CDR3 is TGTGCCAGCAGCTTAGAAGGGACAGCTAACTATGGCTACACCTTC.